This T cell receptor beta chain is drawn from a study of PD-L1 blockade in urothelial cancer. Study overall: From about 2014, patients received atezolizumab, given as 1,200 mg intravenously every 3 weeks. Researchers looked at the blood 3 weeks (second dose) and 6 weeks after treatment began. T cell content in blood samples showed a median of 141,255.

The table came from immunoSEQ multiplex PCR; TCRdb's copy has only in-frame clones and leaves some out. The sample consists of 43,000 or so clones, more than 75% of them appearing once. Specified time point: pretreatment peripheral blood. The V gene lost 8 bases and the J gene lost 0 bases, with 8 bases spanning the gap. The CDR3 totals 12 residues. Looked up from germline, CDR1 is MNHEY and CDR2 is SVGAGI. This receptor was obtained from a man in his fifties or sixties with urothelial cancer. The chain links TRBV6-5 to TRBJ2-7; a possible D gene is TRBD1 (5 bases). The specimen comprised PBMCs, sampled around atezolizumab (anti-PD-L1) treatment. The DNA for the CDR3 is TGTGCCAGCGGCAGGGTCTCCTACGAGCAGTACTTC. Amino acid sequence: CASGRVSYEQYF.